This T cell receptor (beta chain) was retrieved from a study of control samples from healthy donors and cancer patients (TCRdb year 2020). From the germline V gene, CDR1 is SGHTA and CDR2 is FQGNSA. The CDR3 runs 14 amino acids, cysteine and phenylalanine included. CDR3 DNA only is kept here, 42 bases in frame from base 1. V and J are truncated by 6 bases and 2 bases respectively, leaving an intervening sequence of 12 bases. The count of this clone is one. The antigen it binds to is not known. Base quality data are lacking; no much larger clone is found one base away. Libraries were prepared through the immunoSEQ multiplex PCR assay. TCRdb took this table from immuneACCESS and kept in-frame rearrangements with V and J called. Such tables lack part of the clones; where checked against another copy, unresolved V genes explain under half of the gap, and the rest is unexplained. The sample table lists about 160,000 clones, around 90% of them with a count of one. Approximately 0.7% of the sample is in the top ten clones.

The sequence joins TRBV7-2 to TRBJ2-3, with the D gene call left open. The sequencing input was blood. The receptor was derived from a woman in her 30s in good health. At the DNA level, the sequence is TGTGCCAGCAGTTTCGGCGGCCTCACAGATACGCAGTATTTT. It specifies CASSFGGLTDTQYF.